This section outlines one T cell receptor beta chain sequence together with its context. Its specificity is not known. The protocol was immunoSEQ multiplex PCR, while the TCRdb copy is restricted to in-frame clones and leaves out a portion. The sample holds 530,000 or so clones, almost 80% seen once. This record belongs to a study of shared clonotypes between healthy human individuals. The CDR3 loop spans 15 amino acids. Trimming shortened V by 4 bases and J by 0 bases, and 12 bases separated the two germline ends. Per the germline V gene, CDR1 is KGHSH and CDR2 is LQKENI. Overall study findings and caveats: Clonotype sharing among donors was expected to depend on sequencing depth.

Sequenced sample: PBMCs. This chain links TRBV18 with TRBJ2-5; the D gene is possibly TRBD1 (8 bases). The receptor's source is a woman between 40 and 55 years old in good health. Some clones in this sample may be carry-over from other donors' samples. CDR3 in DNA: TGTGCCAGCTCACGACAGGGGAGGGACCAAGAGACCCAGTACTTC. It specifies CASSRQGRDQETQYF. The full variable domain, completed using reference TRBV18 and TRBJ2-5, is NAGVMQNPRHLVRRRGQEARLRCSPMKGHSHVYWYRQLPEEGLKFMVYLQKENIIDESGMPKERFSAEFPKEGPSILRIQQVVRGDSAAYFCASSRQGRDQETQYFGPGTRLLVL.